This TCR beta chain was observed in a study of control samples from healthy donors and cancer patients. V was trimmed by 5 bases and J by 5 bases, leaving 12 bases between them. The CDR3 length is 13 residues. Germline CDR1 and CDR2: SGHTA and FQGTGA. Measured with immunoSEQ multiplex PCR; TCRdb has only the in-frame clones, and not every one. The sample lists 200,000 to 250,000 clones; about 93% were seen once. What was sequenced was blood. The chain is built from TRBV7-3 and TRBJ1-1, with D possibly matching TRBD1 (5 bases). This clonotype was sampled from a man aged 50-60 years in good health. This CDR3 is CASSPPGGTEAFF. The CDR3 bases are TGTGCCAGCAGCCCCCCCGGGGGTACTGAAGCTTTCTTT. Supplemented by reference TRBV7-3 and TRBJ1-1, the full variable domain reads GAGVSQTPSNKVTEKGKYVELRCDPISGHTALYWYRQSLGQGPEFLIYFQGTGAADDSGLPNDRFFAVRPEGSVSTLKIQRTERGDSAVYLCASSPPGGTEAFFGQGTRLTVV.